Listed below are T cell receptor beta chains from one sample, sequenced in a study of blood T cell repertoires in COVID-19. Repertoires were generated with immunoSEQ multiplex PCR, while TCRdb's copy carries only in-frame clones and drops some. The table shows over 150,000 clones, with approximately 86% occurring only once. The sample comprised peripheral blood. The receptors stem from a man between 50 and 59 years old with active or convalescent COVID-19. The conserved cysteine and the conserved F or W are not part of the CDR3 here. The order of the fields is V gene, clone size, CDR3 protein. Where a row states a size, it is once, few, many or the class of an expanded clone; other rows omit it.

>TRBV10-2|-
ASSPVAGDTGELF
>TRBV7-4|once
ASSSPPGPKNIQY
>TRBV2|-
ASSEVATGGDYGYT
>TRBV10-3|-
AISEGQTNNEKLF
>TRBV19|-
ASSISRFSYNEQF
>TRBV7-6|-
ASSQTDLGSPLH
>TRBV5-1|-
ASSLLQGLYGYT
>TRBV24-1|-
ATSGHSGSPNEQF
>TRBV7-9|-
ASSLAATVAYEQY
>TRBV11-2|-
ASSSRWEPTAGELF
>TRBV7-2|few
ASSLQGSSGYGYT
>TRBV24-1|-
ATSGWEGTDTQY
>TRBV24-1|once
ATSDLKGENAGELF
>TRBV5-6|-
ASSLREPVEETQY
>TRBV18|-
ASSPPPGTEAF
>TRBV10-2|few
ASSESFRPGTDTQY
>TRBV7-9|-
ASSLAEGQGWFGYT
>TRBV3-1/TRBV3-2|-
ASSPDRNTGELF
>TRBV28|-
ASSPQDNQETQY
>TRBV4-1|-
ASSQDWTGGGYEQY
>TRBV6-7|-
ASSCETSGSYEQY
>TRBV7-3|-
ASSFQSGSTDTQY
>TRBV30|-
AWSRTMNTEAF
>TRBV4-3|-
ASSQDGRGNEKLF
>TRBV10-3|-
AIRPSGGQETQY
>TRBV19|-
ASSTFTEGDIETQY
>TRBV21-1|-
ASRVLAPSSYEQY
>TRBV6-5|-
ASSYGQGNTIY
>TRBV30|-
AWSDRGGEKLF
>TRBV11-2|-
ASSLRPGYNSPLH
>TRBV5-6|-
ASSLAGEYEQY
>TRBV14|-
ASSQGGGVVMNTEAF
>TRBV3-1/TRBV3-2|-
ASSELAAEGEQY
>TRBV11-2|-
ASIRQGGNYGYT
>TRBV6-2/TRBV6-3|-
ASSLRLNSEPNYGYT
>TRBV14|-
ASSQGQRWDNYGYT
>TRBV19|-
ASSMGAEGAGYT
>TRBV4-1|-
ASSQFGTSGMVGSYNEQF
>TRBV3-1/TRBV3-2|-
ASSQVSGELF
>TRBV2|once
ASSGQLDTEAF
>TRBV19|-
ASRTGSNYGYT
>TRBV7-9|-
ASSPPREGYGYT
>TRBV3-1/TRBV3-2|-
ASSHSGTSVETQY
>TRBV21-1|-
ASSNGGLNTEAF
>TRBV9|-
ASSSTGQSSYNSPLH
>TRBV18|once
ASSPPVTANEQF
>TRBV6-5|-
ASSRDRRQY